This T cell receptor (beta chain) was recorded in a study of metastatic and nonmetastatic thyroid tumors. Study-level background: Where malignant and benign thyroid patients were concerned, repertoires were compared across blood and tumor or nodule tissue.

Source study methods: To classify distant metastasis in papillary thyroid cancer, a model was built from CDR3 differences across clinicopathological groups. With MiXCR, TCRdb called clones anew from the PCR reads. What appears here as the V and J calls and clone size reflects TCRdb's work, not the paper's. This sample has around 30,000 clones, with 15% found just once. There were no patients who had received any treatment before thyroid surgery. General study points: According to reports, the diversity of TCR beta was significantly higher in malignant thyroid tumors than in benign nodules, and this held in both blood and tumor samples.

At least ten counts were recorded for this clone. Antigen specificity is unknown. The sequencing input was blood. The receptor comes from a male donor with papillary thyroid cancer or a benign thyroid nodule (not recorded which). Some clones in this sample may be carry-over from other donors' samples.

The CDR3 nucleotides are TGTGCCAGCAGTTTGTGGTCAGGGGGCGCGAATTCACCCCTCCACTTT. Its protein product is CASSLWSGGANSPLHF. The chain combines TRBV28 with TRBJ1-6, with 8 bases lining up with TRBD1. CDR1 and CDR2 from the germline V gene are MDHEN and SYDVKM. V was pared by 3 bases and J by 7 bases, with 8 bases of the junction left unmatched. The CDR3 has 16 amino acids.